A selection of T cell receptor beta chains follows, all from one sample in a study of identical twins. TCRdb itself ran the 5' RACE reads through MiXCR, one entry per CDR3 protein. Here the sample spans 570,000 or so distinct CDR3 sequences, approximately 10% being singletons. These sequences were also reported in another study, on yellow fever vaccine responses in identical twins.

Sequencing was performed on PBMCs. The receptors were gathered from a woman under 30 in good health. The CDR3 runs from the conserved cysteine through the conserved F or W. The D gene is left open where the match is weak. Clone size is given for some rows only: seen once, a few or many times, or a class if the clone is expanded.

14 | TRBJ1-5 | NA | TRBV12-3/TRBV12-4 | many | CASSLNPGVQPQHF | TGTGCCAGCAGTTTAAATCCAGGGGTTCAGCCCCAGCATTTT
18 | TRBJ2-1 | TRBD2 | TRBV20-1 | NA | CSARVDGSGGPGYNEQFF | TGCAGTGCTAGAGTAGATGGTAGCGGGGGCCCCGGGTACAATGAGCAGTTCTTC
17 | TRBJ2-7 | NA | TRBV7-9 | NA | CASSLGHFGTPPYEQYF | TGTGCCAGCAGCTTAGGGCACTTTGGGACACCCCCCTACGAGCAGTACTTC
14 | TRBJ1-2 | NA | TRBV9 | few | CASSAAEANYGYTF | TGTGCCAGCAGCGCCGCGGAGGCAAACTATGGCTACACCTTC
15 | TRBJ2-3 | TRBD2 | TRBV30 | few | CAWATSGGAGDTQYF | TGTGCCTGGGCCACTAGCGGGGGGGCTGGAGATACGCAGTATTTT
16 | TRBJ2-5 | NA | TRBV18 | once | CASSPRHAGSGETQYF | TGTGCCAGCTCACCACGGCATGCAGGGTCGGGAGAGACCCAGTACTTC
13 | TRBJ1-1 | NA | TRBV29-1 | NA | CSADAQGGTEAFF | TGCAGCGCCGACGCGCAGGGTGGGACTGAAGCTTTCTTT
12 | TRBJ2-7 | NA | TRBV28 | few | CASSLATLEQYF | TGTGCCAGCAGTTTGGCTACACTCGAGCAGTACTTC
17 | TRBJ2-3 | TRBD2 | TRBV5-1 | few | CASSLELAGGLTDTQYF | TGCGCCAGCAGCTTGGAGTTAGCGGGGGGACTCACAGATACGCAGTATTTT
15 | TRBJ2-2 | TRBD1 | TRBV20-1 | many | CSARFFGQGPGELFF | TGCAGTGCTAGATTTTTTGGACAGGGCCCCGGGGAGCTGTTTTTT
15 | TRBJ2-1 | NA | TRBV12-3/TRBV12-4 | many | CASSPSAAESSEQFF | TGTGCCAGCAGTCCCAGTGCGGCAGAAAGTTCAGAGCAGTTCTTC
17 | TRBJ2-1 | TRBD1 | TRBV24-1 | few | CATSGGDGTGTWDEQFF | TGTGCCACCAGTGGGGGTGATGGGACAGGGACTTGGGATGAGCAGTTCTTC
14 | TRBJ2-3 | TRBD1 | TRBV11-2 | many | CASRANRGVNTQYF | TGTGCCAGCAGAGCCAACAGGGGTGTCAATACGCAGTATTTT
16 | TRBJ1-4 | TRBD1 | TRBV11-2 | NA | CASSQGQGGVSEKLFF | TGTGCCAGCAGCCAAGGACAGGGAGGGGTCAGTGAAAAACTGTTTTTT
12 | TRBJ1-5 | NA | TRBV20-1 | many | CSAREPNQPQHF | TGCAGTGCTAGAGAGCCTAATCAGCCCCAGCATTTT
14 | TRBJ1-2 | NA | TRBV28 | NA | CASSPLVLGVGYTF | TGTGCCAGCAGCCCCTTAGTCCTGGGAGTGGGCTACACCTTC
17 | TRBJ2-3 | TRBD2 | TRBV5-1 | few | CASSLTSGGSYGDTQYF | TGCGCCAGCAGCCTGACTAGCGGGGGATCTTATGGAGATACGCAGTATTTT
14 | TRBJ2-1 | TRBD1 | TRBV29-1 | many | CSVNHRGPHNEQFF | TGCAGCGTTAACCACAGGGGGCCACACAATGAGCAGTTCTTC
14 | TRBJ1-1 | TRBD1 | TRBV5-6 | NA | CASSLGQGEAEAFF | TGTGCCAGCAGCTTGGGGCAGGGGGAAGCCGAAGCTTTCTTT
14 | TRBJ2-2 | NA | TRBV30 | few | CAWSVGLATGELFF | TGTGCCTGGAGTGTAGGTCTAGCAACCGGGGAGCTGTTTTTT
16 | TRBJ2-7 | NA | TRBV6-1 | NA | CASSRGRDTGKVEQYF | TGTGCCAGCAGCCGGGGGAGGGACACCGGGAAGGTCGAGCAGTACTTC
13 | TRBJ2-7 | NA | TRBV7-2 | NA | CASSRKAPYEQYF | TGTGCCAGCAGCCGTAAGGCCCCTTACGAGCAGTACTTC
14 | TRBJ2-3 | TRBD2 | TRBV20-1 | many | CSASVSGRPDTQYF | TGCAGTGCTTCCGTTAGCGGGAGGCCAGATACGCAGTATTTT
18 | TRBJ1-2 | TRBD1 | TRBV15 | NA | CATSRSPGQVDPNYGYTF | TGTGCCACCAGCAGGTCCCCGGGACAGGTAGATCCTAACTATGGCTACACCTTC
11 | TRBJ2-1 | NA | TRBV5-1 | many | CASTRNNEQFF | TGCGCCAGCACTAGGAACAATGAGCAGTTCTTC
15 | TRBJ2-2 | NA | TRBV12-3/TRBV12-4 | NA | CASSPPGVLAGELFF | TGTGCCAGCAGTCCCCCCGGCGTACTAGCCGGGGAGCTGTTTTTT
16 | TRBJ2-2 | TRBD2 | TRBV4-2 | NA | CASSQPGLAVSGELFF | TGTGCCAGCAGCCAGCCGGGACTAGCGGTATCCGGGGAGCTGTTTTTT
15 | TRBJ2-7 | TRBD2 | TRBV6-1 | NA | CASSTRSGGKYEQYF | TGTGCCAGCAGCACCCGAAGCGGGGGGAAATACGAGCAGTACTTC
16 | TRBJ2-7 | TRBD2 | TRBV20-1 | NA | CSARALLAGGSYEQYF | TGCAGTGCTAGAGCCCTGCTAGCGGGAGGCTCCTACGAGCAGTACTTC
15 | TRBJ1-4 | TRBD1 | TRBV12-3/TRBV12-4 | many | CASSLLQGEKEKLFF | TGTGCCAGCAGTCTCCTACAGGGGGAAAAAGAAAAACTGTTTTTT
14 | TRBJ1-1 | TRBD1 | TRBV12-3/TRBV12-4 | NA | CASSPGGSGTEAFF | TGTGCCAGCAGTCCAGGGGGCTCGGGCACTGAAGCTTTCTTT
17 | TRBJ2-1 | TRBD1 | TRBV4-1 | NA | CASSLFFGQGVRNEQFF | TGCGCCAGCAGCCTCTTCTTCGGACAGGGGGTAAGGAATGAGCAGTTCTTC
13 | TRBJ2-2 | NA | TRBV4-2 | NA | CASSPSLTGELFF | TGTGCCAGCAGCCCCTCTCTCACCGGGGAGCTGTTTTTT
16 | TRBJ2-7 | TRBD2 | TRBV6-5 | NA | CASSYGLAGGYYEQYF | TGTGCCAGCAGCTATGGACTAGCGGGAGGGTACTACGAGCAGTACTTC
16 | TRBJ1-2 | TRBD1 | TRBV7-9 | few | CASSAITGGAGDGYTF | TGTGCCAGCAGCGCAATCACAGGGGGCGCAGGGGATGGCTACACCTTC
16 | TRBJ2-1 | TRBD2 | TRBV3-1 | NA | CASSQGLAGVGNEQFF | TGTGCCAGCAGCCAAGGACTAGCGGGAGTCGGGAATGAGCAGTTCTTC
16 | TRBJ2-6 | NA | TRBV7-2 | NA | CASSLAAGAGANVLTF | TGTGCCAGCAGCTTAGCGGCAGGGGCTGGGGCCAACGTCCTGACTTTC
12 | TRBJ1-1 | NA | TRBV29-1 | NA | CSVEWVNTEAFF | TGCAGCGTTGAGTGGGTTAACACTGAAGCTTTCTTT
14 | TRBJ2-3 | NA | TRBV24-1 | few | CATSAVGTTDTQYF | TGTGCCACCAGTGCCGTGGGTACCACAGATACGCAGTATTTT
13 | TRBJ2-1 | NA | TRBV12-3/TRBV12-4 | NA | CASWGPRNNEQFF | TGTGCCAGCTGGGGGCCCCGTAACAATGAGCAGTTCTTC
16 | TRBJ2-7 | NA | TRBV5-6 | many | CASSLSMASSSYEQYF | TGTGCCAGCAGCTTGAGTATGGCGTCCTCCTCCTACGAGCAGTACTTC
16 | TRBJ2-7 | NA | TRBV5-1 | few | CASSLARGANSYEQYF | TGCGCCAGCAGCTTGGCTCGGGGGGCCAACTCCTACGAGCAGTACTTC
14 | TRBJ1-1 | TRBD1 | TRBV27 | NA | CASVGQGARTEAFF | TGTGCCAGCGTCGGACAGGGGGCGCGCACTGAAGCTTTCTTT
16 | TRBJ2-5 | TRBD2 | TRBV2 | NA | CASSQRPGLVGETQYF | TGTGCCAGCAGCCAACGTCCAGGACTAGTGGGGGAGACCCAGTACTTC
12 | TRBJ2-4 | NA | TRBV24-1 | few | CATSDAKNIQYF | TGTGCCACCAGTGATGCCAAAAACATTCAGTACTTC
16 | TRBJ2-2 | TRBD1 | TRBV24-1 | many | CATSDNRGRSTGELFF | TGTGCCACCAGTGATAATAGGGGGCGAAGCACCGGGGAGCTGTTTTTT
15 | TRBJ2-5 | NA | TRBV7-2 | many | CASSLVSYGQETQYF | TGTGCCAGCAGCTTAGTTTCGTATGGGCAAGAGACCCAGTACTTC
12 | TRBJ1-5 | NA | TRBV12-3/TRBV12-4 | many | CASSVGLQPQHF | TGTGCCAGCAGTGTAGGTCTTCAGCCCCAGCATTTT
15 | TRBJ2-2 | TRBD2 | TRBV5-1 | many | CASSPGLLVTGELFF | TGCGCCAGCAGCCCGGGACTACTAGTCACCGGGGAGCTGTTTTTT
12 | TRBJ2-1 | NA | TRBV29-1 | many | CSAGDLYNEQFF | TGCAGCGCCGGGGACCTCTACAATGAGCAGTTCTTC
15 | TRBJ2-7 | TRBD1 | TRBV12-3/TRBV12-4 | NA | CASSPQTGGSYEQYF | TGTGCCAGCAGTCCCCAAACAGGGGGCTCCTACGAGCAGTACTTC
15 | TRBJ2-5 | NA | TRBV10-3 | NA | CAISPDRGGQETQYF | TGTGCCATCAGCCCGGACAGAGGCGGACAAGAGACCCAGTACTTC
15 | TRBJ2-5 | TRBD2 | TRBV28 | few | CASSHLRGGEETQYF | TGTGCCAGCAGTCACCTACGGGGGGGGGAAGAGACCCAGTACTTC
15 | TRBJ2-1 | TRBD2 | TRBV2 | NA | CASRWTSGVYNEQFF | TGTGCCAGCAGGTGGACTAGCGGGGTATACAATGAGCAGTTCTTC